These 12 T cell receptor beta chains came from one sample sequenced in a study of CD8 T cells in ankylosing spondylitis. TCRdb re-called the 5' RACE reads with MiXCR, one entry per CDR3 protein. The data hold more than 300,000 distinct CDR3 sequences, with 11% observed a single time. Sequenced input: blood, either unsorted or a sorted T cell fraction (not recorded which). These receptors all come from a female donor with ankylosing spondylitis or in good health (not recorded which).

This clonotype has more than one count but fewer than ten. The CDR3 is CSAAGAQTPTYEQYF. CDR3 nucleotides: TGCAGCGCCGCGGGGGCCCAAACACCTACCTACGAGCAGTACTTC. This chain uses TRBV29-1 with TRBJ2-7; D may be TRBD2 (7 bases). V lost 7 bases and J 2 bases, leaving 21 bases between the germline ends. From germline, CDR1 is SQVTM and CDR2 ANQGSEA. The CDR3 loop spans 15 amino acids.

The chain combines TRBV5-1 with TRBJ1-1; TRBD1 matches 7 bases. This CDR3 comprises 13 residues. J was trimmed by 3 bases and V by 9 bases; bases with no gene match: 8. The germline CDR1 and CDR2 sequences are SGHRS and YFSETQ. CDR3 in amino acids: CATSRGPDTEAFF. The CDR3 DNA reads as TGCGCCACCTCGAGGGGGCCGGACACTGAAGCTTTCTTT.

The table lists this clonotype with many counts. The chain is built from TRBV7-8 and TRBJ1-6; maybe TRBD1 (6 bases). V lost 1 base and J lost 7, with 11 bases in between. Germline CDR1 is SGHVS and CDR2 is FQNEAQ. The CDR3 runs 15 residues. Here the CDR3 reads CASSLVGGANSPLHF. DNA of the CDR3: TGTGCCAGCAGCTTAGTAGGGGGTGCGAATTCACCCCTCCACTTT.

In this sample, this clonotype turned up many times. The chain is built from TRBV10-3 and TRBJ2-3, with TRBD1 as a possible D gene (5 bases). The CDR3 has 13 amino acids. The germline CDR1 and CDR2 sequences are ENHRY and SYGVKD. The V end was cut by 4 bases, the J end by 1 base, with 6 bases between. Here the CDR3 reads CAISGGRTDTQYF. Here the CDR3 DNA reads TGTGCCATCAGTGGGGGCCGCACAGATACGCAGTATTTT.

This clonotype was counted ten times or more. V gene TRBV20-1 combines with J gene TRBJ2-7; unclear D gene. The germline CDR1 and CDR2 sequences are DFQATT and SNEGSKA (reference sequence). Trimming stripped 0 bases from V and 5 bases from J, with 11 bases between. The CDR3 loop spans 13 amino acids. In nucleotides, the CDR3 is TGCAGTGCTAGAGATCGGGTAGCCCACGAGCAGTACTTC. Its translation is CSARDRVAHEQYF.

This clonotype was detected ten times or more. The chain combines TRBV5-1 with TRBJ2-3; 7 bases map to TRBD1. This CDR3 is 16 amino acids long. Germline values: CDR1 SGHRS, CDR2 YFSETQ. The V and J ends lost 0 bases and 1 base, in that order; junction bases with no gene match: 5. DNA of the CDR3: TGCGCCAGCAGCTTGGGAATTGACAGGGGCACAGATACGCAGTATTTT. Amino acids: CASSLGIDRGTDTQYF.

This clonotype was observed many times. V gene TRBV20-1 combines with J gene TRBJ2-3; 11 bases fit TRBD2. CDR1 is DFQATT, CDR2 SNEGSKA, per germline (reference sequence). Trimming took 3 bases from V and 0 from J; bases not matched to a gene: 8. This CDR3 contains 17 residues. In nucleotides, the CDR3 is TGCAGTGCTAGTGAAGCGGGACTAGCGGAGAGCACAGATACGCAGTATTTT. This gives the protein CSASEAGLAESTDTQYF.

Many counts were recorded for this clonotype. V gene TRBV6-5 combines with J gene TRBJ1-5; D is possibly TRBD1 (5 bases). There are 14 residues in the CDR3. Per germline, CDR1 MNHEY and CDR2 SVGAGI. V was clipped by 0 bases and J by 5 bases, with 8 bases between them. The CDR3: CASSYSTAHQPQHF. The DNA of the CDR3 is TGTGCCAGCAGTTACTCGACAGCGCATCAGCCCCAGCATTTT.

This clonotype was counted ten times or more. J is TRBJ1-2 and V is TRBV20-1, with 7 bases matching TRBD1. Germline V gene sequence: CDR1 DFQATT, CDR2 SNEGSKA (reference sequence). Germline trimming cut 3 bases from V and 4 bases from J; bases unmatched to any gene: 5. The CDR3 sequence is 13 residues long. CDR3 bases: TGCAGTGCTAGGGGGGACAGAACCTATGGCTACACCTTC. Translation: CSARGDRTYGYTF.

Remarks on this clonotype: A much bigger clone sits one base away, suggesting this may be a read error. The chain is built from TRBV28 and TRBJ2-7, with no clear D. The CDR3 sequence is 16 residues long. Per germline, CDR1 MDHEN and CDR2 SYDVKM. The CDR3 DNA reads as TGTGCCCGCAGTTTATCGCCAGACCCCAGCTCCTACGAGCAGTACTTC. Its translation: CARSLSPDPSSYEQYF.

This clonotype was observed many times. The chain uses TRBV20-1 and TRBJ1-5; a weak D match, TRBD1 (6 bases). Germline V gene sequence: CDR1 DFQATT, CDR2 SNEGSKA (reference sequence). The V gene lost 7 bases and the J gene lost 3 bases, with 13 bases spanning the gap. The CDR3 extends over 13 amino acids. Here the CDR3 DNA reads TGCAGTGTTCTGGACAGCTACAATCAGCCCCAGCATTTT. Protein sequence: CSVLDSYNQPQHF.

This clonotype was seen many times. The rearrangement joins TRBV2 to TRBJ1-5; 9 bases map to TRBD1. In germline, CDR1 is SNHLY, CDR2 FYNNEI. The CDR3 is 13 amino acids. The trim removed 11 bases at V and 4 bases at J, leaving 6 bases unmatched. CDR3 sequence (DNA): TGTGCCGGCAAGGACAGGGGAAATCAGCCCCAGCATTTT. Residues: CAGKDRGNQPQHF.